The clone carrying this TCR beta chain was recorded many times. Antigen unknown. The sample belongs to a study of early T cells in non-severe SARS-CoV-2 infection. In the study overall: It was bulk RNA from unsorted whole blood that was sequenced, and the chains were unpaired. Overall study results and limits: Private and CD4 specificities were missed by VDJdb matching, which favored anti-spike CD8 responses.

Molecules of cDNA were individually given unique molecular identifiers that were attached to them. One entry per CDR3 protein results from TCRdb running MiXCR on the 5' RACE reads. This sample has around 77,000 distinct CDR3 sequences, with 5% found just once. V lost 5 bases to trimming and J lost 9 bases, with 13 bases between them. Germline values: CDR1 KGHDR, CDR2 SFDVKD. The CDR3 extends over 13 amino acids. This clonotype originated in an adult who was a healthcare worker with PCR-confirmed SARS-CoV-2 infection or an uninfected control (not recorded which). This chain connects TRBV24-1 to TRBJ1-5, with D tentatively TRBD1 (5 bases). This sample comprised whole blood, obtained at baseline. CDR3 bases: TGTGCCACCAGTGCGGCAGGGATGGCGCCCCAGCATTTT. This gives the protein CATSAAGMAPQHF.